This T cell receptor (beta chain) was recovered during a study of shared clonotypes between healthy human individuals. Some clones are missing from TCRdb's copy, which holds only in-frame ones; the method was immunoSEQ multiplex PCR. The sample includes around 2.5 million clones, over 85% of them seen just once. The CDR3 runs 13 residues. V was pared by 5 bases and J by 5 bases, with 13 bases between. The germline gives CDR1 SGHRS, CDR2 YFSETQ. This receptor was taken from a man aged 18 to 29 in good health. Some clones in this sample may be carry-over from other donors' samples. The sequenced sample consisted of naive CD4+ T cells from PBMCs. As to subset: CD45RA+ positively selected. The rearrangement uses TRBV5-1 and TRBJ2-5, with a possible D match to TRBD1 (7 bases). The CDR3 is CASSGQAGETQYF. The CDR3 DNA is TGCGCCAGCAGTGGACAGGCGGGGGAGACCCAGTACTTC.